In this sample, the clone carrying this TCR beta chain turned up many times. The antigen is unknown. The data were obtained in a study of beta chain features in type 1 diabetes. General study points: A cDNA-based sequencing approach could over-represent cells with high TCR expression. Compared to healthy donors, patients appeared to have naive, central memory and Treg TCRB repertoires that were more alike. In every one of the four CD4+ subsets, TCRB CDR3s were moderately but significantly shorter in Type 1 diabetes patients.

Expressed TCRB transcripts were sequenced because the entire RNA isolate underwent reverse transcription. Method: immunoSEQ multiplex PCR; TCRdb's copy keeps in-frame clones and lacks some. The sample has 620,000 or so clones, around 15% seen once; the top ten hold about 0.097%. V was pared by 4 bases and J by 8 bases, with 3 bases of the junction left unmatched. This CDR3 has 14 residues. Germline CDR1 and CDR2: SGHAT and FQNNGV. The receptor was derived from a man younger than 35 in good health. Sequencing used naive CD4+ T cells from blood. The chain combines TRBV11-2 with TRBJ2-4; 12 nucleotides align to TRBD2. The CDR3 bases are TGTGCCAGCAGCTCGACTAGCGGGAGAGACATTCAGTACTTC. Translated: CASSSTSGRDIQYF.